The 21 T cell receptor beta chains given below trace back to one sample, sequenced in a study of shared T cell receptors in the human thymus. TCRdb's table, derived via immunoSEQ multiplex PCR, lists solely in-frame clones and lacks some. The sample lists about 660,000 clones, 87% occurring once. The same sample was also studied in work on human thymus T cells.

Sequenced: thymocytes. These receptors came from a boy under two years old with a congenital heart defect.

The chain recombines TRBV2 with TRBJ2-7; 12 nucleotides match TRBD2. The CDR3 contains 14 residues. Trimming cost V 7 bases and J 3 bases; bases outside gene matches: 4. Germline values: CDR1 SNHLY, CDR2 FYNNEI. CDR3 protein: CASNRLAGVYEQYF. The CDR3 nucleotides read TGTGCCAGCAACAGACTAGCGGGGGTCTACGAGCAGTACTTC.

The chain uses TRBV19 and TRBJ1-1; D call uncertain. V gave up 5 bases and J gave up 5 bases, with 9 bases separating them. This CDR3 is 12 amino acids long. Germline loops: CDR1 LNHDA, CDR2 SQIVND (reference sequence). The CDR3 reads CASSQTRTEAFF. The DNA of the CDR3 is TGTGCCAGTAGTCAAACCCGGACTGAAGCTTTCTTT.

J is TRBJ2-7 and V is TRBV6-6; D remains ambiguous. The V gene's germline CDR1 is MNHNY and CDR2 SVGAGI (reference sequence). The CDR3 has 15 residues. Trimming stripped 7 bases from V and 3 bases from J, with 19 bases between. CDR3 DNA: TGTGCCAGCACCAACTTGCCAGGCTACAACTACGAGCAGTACTTC. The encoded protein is CASTNLPGYNYEQYF.

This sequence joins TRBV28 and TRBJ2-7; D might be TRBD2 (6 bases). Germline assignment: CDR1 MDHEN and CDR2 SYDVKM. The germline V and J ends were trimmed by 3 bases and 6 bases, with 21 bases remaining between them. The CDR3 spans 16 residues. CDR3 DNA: TGTGCCAGCAGTTTCTTAGGAGGGCAGGGAGTTTGCGAGCAGTACTTC. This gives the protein CASSFLGGQGVCEQYF.

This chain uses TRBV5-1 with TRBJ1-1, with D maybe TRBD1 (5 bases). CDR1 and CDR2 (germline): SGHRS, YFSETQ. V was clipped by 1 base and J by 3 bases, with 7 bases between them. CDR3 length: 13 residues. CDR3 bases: TGCGCCAGCAGCTTGCAGGGTGACACTGAAGCTTTCTTT. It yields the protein CASSLQGDTEAFF.

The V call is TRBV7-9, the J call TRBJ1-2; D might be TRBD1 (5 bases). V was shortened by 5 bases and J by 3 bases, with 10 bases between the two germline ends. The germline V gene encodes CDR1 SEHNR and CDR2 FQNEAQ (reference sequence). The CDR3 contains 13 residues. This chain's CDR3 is CASSKSGYYGYTF. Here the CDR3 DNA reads TGTGCCAGCAGCAAATCAGGGTACTATGGCTACACCTTC.

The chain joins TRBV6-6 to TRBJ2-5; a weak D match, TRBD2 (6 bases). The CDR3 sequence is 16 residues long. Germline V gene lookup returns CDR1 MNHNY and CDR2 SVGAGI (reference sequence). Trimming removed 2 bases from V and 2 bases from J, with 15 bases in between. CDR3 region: CASSYIRGTTQETQYF. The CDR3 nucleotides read TGTGCCAGCAGTTACATCCGCGGGACCACTCAAGAGACCCAGTACTTC.

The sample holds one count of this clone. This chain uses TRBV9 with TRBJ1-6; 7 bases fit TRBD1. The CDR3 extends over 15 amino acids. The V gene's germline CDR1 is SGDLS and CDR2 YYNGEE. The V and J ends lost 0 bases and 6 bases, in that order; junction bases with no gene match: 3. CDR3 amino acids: CASSVDGTANSPLHF. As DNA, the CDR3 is TGTGCCAGCAGCGTAGACGGGACAGCTAATTCACCCCTCCACTTT.

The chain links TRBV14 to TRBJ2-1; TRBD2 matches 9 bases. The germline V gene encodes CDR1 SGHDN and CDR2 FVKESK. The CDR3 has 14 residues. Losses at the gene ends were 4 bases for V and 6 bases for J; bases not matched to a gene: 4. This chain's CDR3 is CASSRRGGRNEQFF. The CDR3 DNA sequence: TGTGCCAGCAGCCGGCGGGGGGGCCGCAATGAGCAGTTCTTC.

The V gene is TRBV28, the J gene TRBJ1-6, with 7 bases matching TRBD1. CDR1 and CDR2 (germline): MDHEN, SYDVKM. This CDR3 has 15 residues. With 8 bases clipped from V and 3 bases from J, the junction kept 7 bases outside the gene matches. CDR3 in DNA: TGTGCCAGCTCCCAAGACAGGGTCTATAATTCACCCCTCCACTTT. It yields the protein CASSQDRVYNSPLHF.

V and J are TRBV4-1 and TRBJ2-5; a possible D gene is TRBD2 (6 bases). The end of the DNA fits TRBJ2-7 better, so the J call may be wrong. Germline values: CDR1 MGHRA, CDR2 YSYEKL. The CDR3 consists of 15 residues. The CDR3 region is CASSQGRGTSYEQYF. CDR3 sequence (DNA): TGCGCCAGCAGCCAAGGACGGGGGACCTCCTACGAGCAGTACTTC.

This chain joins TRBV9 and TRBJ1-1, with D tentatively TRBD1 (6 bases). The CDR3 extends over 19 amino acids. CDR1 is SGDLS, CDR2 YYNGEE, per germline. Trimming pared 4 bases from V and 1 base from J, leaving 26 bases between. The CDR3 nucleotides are TGTGCCAGCAGCCTTAGCCCTTTTATACAGGGACGGACGAACACTGAAGCTTTCTTT. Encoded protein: CASSLSPFIQGRTNTEAFF.

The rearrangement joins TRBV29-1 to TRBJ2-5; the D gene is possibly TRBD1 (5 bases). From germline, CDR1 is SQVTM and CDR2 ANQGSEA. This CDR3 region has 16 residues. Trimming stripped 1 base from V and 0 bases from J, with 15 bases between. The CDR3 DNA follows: TGCAGCGTTGAAGCCAGGGTCATAGGCCACCAAGAGACCCAGTACTTC. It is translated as CSVEARVIGHQETQYF.

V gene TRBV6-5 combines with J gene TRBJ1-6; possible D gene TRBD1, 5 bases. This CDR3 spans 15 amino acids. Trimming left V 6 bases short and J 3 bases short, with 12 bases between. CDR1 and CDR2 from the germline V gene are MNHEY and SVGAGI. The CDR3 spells CASSQGSVYNSPLHF. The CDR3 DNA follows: TGTGCCAGCAGCCAGGGATCTGTCTATAATTCACCCCTCCACTTT.

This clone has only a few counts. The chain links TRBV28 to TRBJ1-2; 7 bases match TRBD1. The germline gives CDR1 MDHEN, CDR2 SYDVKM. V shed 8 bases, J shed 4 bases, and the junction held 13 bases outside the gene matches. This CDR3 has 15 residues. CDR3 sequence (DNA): TGTGCCAGCTTACCGAAGGGGGCCCGAGGCTATGGCTACACCTTC. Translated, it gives CASLPKGARGYGYTF.

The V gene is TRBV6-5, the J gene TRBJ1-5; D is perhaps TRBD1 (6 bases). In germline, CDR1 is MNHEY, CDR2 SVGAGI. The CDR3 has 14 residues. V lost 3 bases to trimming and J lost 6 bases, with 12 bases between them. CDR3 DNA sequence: TGTGCCAGCAGTTATAGGCAGGGGACTCAGCCCCAGCATTTT. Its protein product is CASSYRQGTQPQHF.

The CDR3 protein is CASSFASGFFPPYGYTF. DNA for the CDR3: TGTGCCAGCAGCTTCGCTAGCGGATTCTTCCCCCCCTATGGCTACACCTTC. The chain couples TRBV5-6 to TRBJ1-2; D is unclear. V lost 2 bases and J lost 4, with 21 bases in between. Germline CDR1 SGHDT, CDR2 YYEEEE. CDR3 size: 17 residues. The whole variable domain, filled in from reference TRBV5-6 and TRBJ1-2, reads DAGVTQSPTHLIKTRGQQVTLRCSPKSGHDTVSWYQQALGQGPQFIFQYYEEEERQRGNFPDRFSGHQFPNYSSELNVNALLLGDSALYLCASSFASGFFPPYGYTFGSGTRLTVV.

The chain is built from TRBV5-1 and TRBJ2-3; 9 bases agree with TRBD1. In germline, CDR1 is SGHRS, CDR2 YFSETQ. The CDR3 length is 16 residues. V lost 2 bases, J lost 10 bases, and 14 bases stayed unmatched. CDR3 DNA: TGCGCCAGCAGCTTTGGTTTAGGGACAGGGAGTACGGCGCAGTATTTT. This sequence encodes CASSFGLGTGSTAQYF.

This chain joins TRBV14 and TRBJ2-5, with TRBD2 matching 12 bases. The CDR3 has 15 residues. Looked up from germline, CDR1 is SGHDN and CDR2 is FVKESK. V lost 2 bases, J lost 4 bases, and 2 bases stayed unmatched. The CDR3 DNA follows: TGTGCCAGCAGCCAAACTAGCGGGAGGCGAGAGACCCAGTACTTC. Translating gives CASSQTSGRRETQYF.

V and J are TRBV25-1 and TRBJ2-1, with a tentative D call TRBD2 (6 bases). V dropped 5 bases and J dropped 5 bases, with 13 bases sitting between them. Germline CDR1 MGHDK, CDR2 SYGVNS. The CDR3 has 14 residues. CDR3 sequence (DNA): TGTGCCAGCAGTTATGCCGGGAGCCACAATGAGCAGTTCTTC. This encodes CASSYAGSHNEQFF.

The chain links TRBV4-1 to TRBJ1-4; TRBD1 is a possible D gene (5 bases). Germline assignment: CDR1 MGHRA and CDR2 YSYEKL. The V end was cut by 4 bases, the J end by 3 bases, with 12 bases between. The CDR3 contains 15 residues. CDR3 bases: TGCGCCAGCAGCCGTGGACAAGGCCCTAATGAAAAACTGTTTTTT. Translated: CASSRGQGPNEKLFF.